Sequencing of this T cell receptor beta chain was carried out in a study of blood T cell repertoires in COVID-19 (dated by TCRdb to between 2020 and 2021). General notes on the study: Samples covering the acute and convalescent phases of COVID-19 were provided by collaborators in the United States, Italy and Spain. A de-identified subject ID, COVID-19 status, age in years and sex were almost always included in the sample metadata. Where HLA class I and class II types were available, the types were taken from metadata supplied by the sample provider, not from assay-based typing. The dataset comprised deeply sampled blood TCRbeta repertoires from subjects exposed to, actively infected with, or recovered from COVID-19. The repertoires were released in a freely available public database meant as a resource for research on the immune response to SARS-CoV-2. The material from the prospective study consisted of cDNA or gDNA derived from T cells, B-cell-depleted T cells, or PBMCs. Samples were obtained from the ongoing ImmuneRACE study (first 160 participants) and from over 1,000 subjects provided by 6 global collaborators.

TCRbeta CDR3 regions were amplified from genomic DNA by means of the immunoSEQ Assay, a bias-controlled multiplex PCR. In the authors' own workflow: Within the assay, amplification of reference gene primers was used to estimate how many nucleated cells each sample contained. To quantify the absolute abundance of each unique TCRbeta CDR3 rearrangement, sequence reads were collapsed and filtered. For each sample, productive Simpson clonality was calculated by taking the square root of Simpson's diversity index across productive rearrangements. TCRdb re-hosts the immuneACCESS table, in-frame sequences only. Its copies lack some clones; in the studies checked, an unresolved V gene accounts for under half of them, and the cause for the rest is not known. The V and J calls and clone size come from that table; D and trimming were worked out from the DNA. This sample gives tens of thousands of clones in total; 80% to 85% of them show up just once. The ten largest clones capture around 30% of the sample.

General study outcomes and caveats: How much clinical and demographic metadata was included differed by source and by participant, and the metadata was provided uncurated.

The CDR3 runs 13 residues from the cysteine to the phenylalanine. The kept DNA is CDR3 alone, 39 bases in frame from the first base. CDR1 MNHEY and CDR2 SVGAGI were looked up in the germline V gene. The junction shows trimming of 9 bases on V and 4 bases on J, and the gene matches do not reach 8 bases of it. Whole blood was collected in K2EDTA tubes by collaborating institutions according to the institutions' own protocols. Collaborator samples were shipped for TCRbeta analysis as frozen whole blood, isolated PBMCs, or DNA extracted from either sample type. Note on this clone: This receptor's antigen is unknown. Base qualities were left out, and no much larger clone turns up one base away.

This sequence was found in a human donor in a cohort sampled during active COVID-19. Specimen: peripheral blood. The V and J segments used are TRBV6-5 and TRBJ2-5; 7 bases in the middle match TRBD1. The nucleotides are TGTGCCAGTACGACAGGGTTGAGAGAGACCCAGTACTTC. It specifies CASTTGLRETQYF.